What follows are 23 T cell receptor beta chains derived from one specimen sequenced in a study of cytomegalovirus exposure and HLA in healthy donors. 13 Jbeta primers and 60 Vbeta primers were used for the PCR. Sequencing used immunoSEQ multiplex PCR; TCRdb keeps in-frame clones, though not all of them. This table has 90,000 or so clones, roughly four fifths appearing once. The sequenced sample consisted of PBMCs. The receptors come from a man aged 25-45 years in good health and CMV-seropositive.

This clone turned up a few times. The gene calls are TRBV30 and TRBJ1-5; D not resolved. Germline assignment: CDR1 GTSNPN and CDR2 SVGIG (reference sequence). The V end lost 3 bases, the J end lost 6 bases, and 9 bases lay between the germline ends. The CDR3 spans 12 residues. CDR3 amino acids: CAWSNPGQPQHF. The CDR3 nucleotides read TGTGCCTGGAGCAATCCAGGTCAGCCCCAGCATTTT.

V is TRBV6-5 and J is TRBJ2-7, with 7 bases aligning to TRBD1. CDR3 length equals 15 residues. CDR1 and CDR2 (germline): MNHEY, SVGAGI. V lost 6 bases and J lost 3; bases outside the gene matches: 11. CDR3 in DNA: TGTGCCAGCAGCAAGATCAGGGGGACCATCTACGAGCAGTACTTC. It specifies CASSKIRGTIYEQYF.

The J gene is TRBJ2-3, the V gene TRBV10-2, with no clear D. Trimming removed 5 bases from V and 0 bases from J, with 12 bases in between. Germline V gene lookup returns CDR1 WSHSY and CDR2 SAAADI. The CDR3 consists of 15 residues. CDR3 amino acids: CASSTTATSTDTQYF. The DNA for the CDR3 is TGCGCCAGCAGTACGACTGCTACTAGCACAGATACGCAGTATTTT.

This clone has just one count. This chain links TRBV5-1 with TRBJ2-5; 7 positions agree with TRBD1. The CDR3 extends over 15 amino acids. Germline CDR1 is SGHRS and CDR2 is YFSETQ. The J segment lost 1 base and the V segment lost 3 bases, leaving 6 bases of the junction unmatched. The CDR3 is CASSYQTGVQETQYF. CDR3 nucleotide sequence: TGCGCCAGCAGCTACCAAACAGGGGTCCAAGAGACCCAGTACTTC.

The V and J genes are TRBV5-1 and TRBJ1-4, with TRBD1 matching over 8 bases. V shed 2 bases and J 5 bases; nucleotides not matched to a gene: 8. The V gene's germline CDR1 is SGHRS and CDR2 YFSETQ. This CDR3 has 16 residues. CDR3 loop: CASSFGTGIGNEKLFF. The CDR3 nucleotides are TGCGCCAGCAGCTTTGGGACAGGAATAGGGAATGAAAAACTGTTTTTT.

Notes on this clone: Relative to the germline gene, one junction end is altered; a read error may explain this. The genes are TRBV18 and TRBJ2-1; 8 bases align to TRBD2. Germline values: CDR1 KGHSH, CDR2 LQKENI. CDR3 length: 17 amino acids. Here the CDR3 DNA reads TGTGCCAGCTCACCACTGGCGACTAGCGACATCACCAATGTGCAGTTCTTC. It specifies CASSPLATSDITNVQFF.

The chain links TRBV10-3 to TRBJ2-3, with 7 bases matching TRBD2. The CDR3 is 15 residues long. The germline CDR1 and CDR2 sequences are ENHRY and SYGVKD. The ends lost 5 bases at V and 4 bases at J; junction bases unmatched: 9. CDR3 coding DNA: TGTGCCATCAGTCCCTCTGGACTAGATTCAGATACGCAGTATTTT. It encodes CAISPSGLDSDTQYF.

This chain connects TRBV7-2 to TRBJ1-5; D is unresolved. The V gene lost 3 bases and the J gene lost 6 bases, with 15 bases spanning the gap. The germline gives CDR1 SGHTA, CDR2 FQGNSA. This CDR3 is 15 amino acids long. The CDR3 DNA is TGTGCCAGCAGCTTCCCGGGTGTTGCGGTTCAGCCCCAGCATTTT. Residues: CASSFPGVAVQPQHF.

This clone was observed a few times. The rearrangement uses TRBV18 and TRBJ2-4; 12 nucleotides line up with TRBD2. V trimming: 0 bases; J trimming: 1 base; junction bases outside the gene matches: 1. The CDR3 spans 17 residues. Germline V gene data show CDR1 as KGHSH and CDR2 as LQKENI. The CDR3 spells CASSPPGLAGAKNIQYF. The CDR3 DNA follows: TGTGCCAGCTCACCACCTGGACTAGCGGGGGCCAAAAACATTCAGTACTTC.

This clone was detected only once. V usage is TRBV14 and J usage is TRBJ2-7; D gene ambiguous. Trimming shortened V by 4 bases and J by 3 bases, and 10 bases separated the two germline ends. Germline-derived CDR1 and CDR2 are SGHDN and FVKESK. This CDR3 has 13 residues. CDR3 amino acids: CASSRDQDYEQYF. The CDR3, as DNA: TGTGCCAGCAGCCGCGACCAGGACTACGAGCAGTACTTC.

This sequence joins TRBV11-2 and TRBJ2-5, with D possibly being TRBD2 (6 bases). The CDR3 spans 15 residues. V lost 2 bases to trimming and J lost 2 bases, with 12 bases between them. Germline-derived CDR1 and CDR2 are SGHAT and FQNNGV. The CDR3 region is CASSLRAGTQETQYF. In DNA, the CDR3 is TGTGCCAGCAGCTTACGCGCCGGGACTCAAGAGACCCAGTACTTC.

V usage is TRBV5-1 and J usage is TRBJ2-5; D possibly corresponds to TRBD1 (6 bases). Germline loops: CDR1 SGHRS, CDR2 YFSETQ. The CDR3 is 11 amino acids. Trimming left V 4 bases short and J 11 bases short, with 12 bases between. CDR3 amino acids: CASSLGQGQYF. In nucleotides, the CDR3 is TGCGCCAGCAGCCTGGGTCAGGGGCAGTACTTC.

This chain links TRBV6-5 with TRBJ2-5; the match to TRBD2 covers 9 bases. The V segment lost 2 bases and the J segment 5 bases; nucleotides outside the gene matches: 3. Germline V lookup: CDR1 MNHEY, CDR2 SVGAGI. The CDR3 runs to 14 residues. Written as DNA, the CDR3 is TGTGCCAGCAGTTACGGACTAGCGAGTGAGACCCAGTACTTC. This sequence encodes CASSYGLASETQYF.

J is TRBJ1-1 and V is TRBV7-2, with D possibly being TRBD1 (6 bases). There are 17 residues in the CDR3. Trimming pared 0 bases from V and 0 bases from J, leaving 14 bases between. Looked up from germline, CDR1 is SGHTA and CDR2 is FQGNSA. CDR3 protein: CASSLASTGTLNTEAFF. CDR3 bases: TGTGCCAGCAGCTTAGCTAGTACCGGGACATTGAACACTGAAGCTTTCTTT.

The rearrangement uses TRBV7-2 and TRBJ2-1, with D maybe TRBD2 (6 bases). The CDR3 totals 13 residues. Trimming took 1 base from V and 7 from J, leaving 8 bases between them. The V gene's germline CDR1 is SGHTA and CDR2 FQGNSA. CDR3 DNA sequence: TGTGCCAGCAGCTTAGTCCGGGGGAATGAGCAGTTCTTC. Protein: CASSLVRGNEQFF.

The chain recombines TRBV6-1 with TRBJ1-1, with D unresolved. The CDR3 runs to 13 residues. The V and J ends lost 6 bases and 4 bases respectively, with 12 bases between them. From germline, CDR1 is MNHNS and CDR2 SASEGT. CDR3 amino acids: CASSSGYGTEAFF. CDR3 DNA: TGTGCCAGCAGCTCGGGGTACGGCACTGAAGCTTTCTTT.

The rearrangement uses TRBV27 and TRBJ2-1; 7 bases align to TRBD1. J lost 5 bases, V lost 5 bases, and 12 bases had no gene match. The CDR3 is 16 amino acids. Germline-derived CDR1 and CDR2 are MNHEY and SMNVEV (reference sequence). This chain's CDR3 is CASSLQPRGLHNEQFF. The CDR3 coding sequence is TGTGCCAGCAGTCTACAGCCCAGGGGGTTACACAATGAGCAGTTCTTC.

This chain links TRBV30 with TRBJ2-1, with D perhaps matching TRBD1 (6 bases). Trimming took off 4 bases at V and 6 bases at J, with 13 bases between the two ends. Per germline, CDR1 GTSNPN and CDR2 SVGIG (reference sequence). The CDR3 has 13 amino acids. CDR3 protein: CAWNLQGVNEQFF. The CDR3 nucleotides read TGTGCCTGGAATCTACAGGGTGTCAATGAGCAGTTCTTC.

V and J are TRBV6-5 and TRBJ2-7, with TRBD2 identical over 11 bases. The CDR3 consists of 15 residues. Germline loops: CDR1 MNHEY, CDR2 SVGAGI. V gave up 7 bases and J gave up 3 bases; unmatched junction bases: 8. This chain's CDR3 is CASTFGTSGYYEQYF. CDR3 nucleotide sequence: TGTGCCAGCACCTTCGGGACTAGCGGCTACTACGAGCAGTACTTC.

CDR3 residues: CAWDLQGGGGQPQHF. The CDR3 DNA sequence: TGTGCCTGGGATCTACAGGGGGGAGGCGGTCAGCCCCAGCATTTT. The chain uses TRBV30 and TRBJ1-5; 8 bases are a match to TRBD1. Germline V gene sequence: CDR1 GTSNPN, CDR2 SVGIG (reference sequence). The CDR3 totals 15 residues. With 5 bases clipped from V and 6 bases from J, the junction kept 12 bases outside the gene matches.

V and J are TRBV5-4 and TRBJ1-1, with TRBD1 identical over 8 bases. The CDR3 spans 14 residues. The ends lost 4 bases at V and 3 bases at J; junction bases unmatched: 5. Germline-derived CDR1 and CDR2 are SGHNT and YYREEE (reference sequence). Written as DNA, the CDR3 is TGTGCCAGCAGCCGGGGGACAGGCGACACTGAAGCTTTCTTT. It encodes CASSRGTGDTEAFF.

In this sample, this clone turned up once. The rearrangement joins TRBV29-1 to TRBJ2-7; 8 bases match TRBD2. V dropped 3 bases and J dropped 0; count of bases not matched to a gene: 7. Germline lookup yields CDR1 SQVTM and CDR2 ANQGSEA. The length of the CDR3 is 15 residues. This chain's CDR3 is CSVDSLAGVSYEQYF. Written as DNA, the CDR3 is TGCAGCGTTGATAGTCTAGCGGGCGTCTCCTACGAGCAGTACTTC.

As concerns this clone: One end of the junction varies from germline; a read error may be responsible. CDR3: CSVEGLGDSYEQYF. CDR3 nucleotide sequence: TGCAGCGTAGAAGGTTTAGGGGACTCCTACGAGCAGTACTTC. This rearrangement joins TRBV29-1 to TRBJ2-5; maybe TRBD1 (5 bases). The end of the DNA fits TRBJ2-7 better, so the J call may be wrong. CDR1 SQVTM and CDR2 ANQGSEA come from the germline V gene. CDR3 size: 14 residues.